One sample yielded the 24 T cell receptor beta chains listed below, sequenced in a study of cytomegalovirus exposure and HLA in healthy donors (dated by TCRdb to the late 2010s). To prepare the library, the immunoSEQ multiplex PCR assay was applied. For the multiplex PCR, a mixture combining 60 forward primers for TCR Vbeta segments and 13 reverse primers for TCR Jbeta segments was used. In its TCRdb copy, this immuneACCESS table keeps in-frame sequences only and misses some clones. Where compared with another copy, unresolved V genes explain less than half of these, and the others have no known cause. For this sample the table gives fewer than 200,000 clones, of which 80% to 85% were detected only once. Around 0.91% of the sample is held by the ten biggest clonotypes. The sample consisted of PBMCs. All receptors derive from a girl aged 2-15 years in good health and CMV-seropositive.

This clone was seen once. J is TRBJ1-1 and V is TRBV5-1, with D perhaps TRBD1 (5 bases). Germline assignment: CDR1 SGHRS and CDR2 YFSETQ. Trimming took off 2 bases at V and 6 bases at J, with 17 bases between the two ends. This CDR3 has 15 amino acids. The CDR3 DNA reads TGCGCCAGCAGCTTTAATTCAGGGTCAGTGGCTGAAGCTTTCTTT. Translating gives CASSFNSGSVAEAFF.

There are a few counts of this clone. The chain combines TRBV15 with TRBJ1-1, with D tentatively TRBD1 (5 bases). The CDR3 runs to 13 residues. V dropped 2 bases and J dropped 7 bases, with 11 bases sitting between them. Looked up from germline, CDR1 is LNHNV and CDR2 is YYDKDF (reference sequence). The CDR3 protein is CATSRFQGDEAFF. The CDR3 DNA is TGTGCCACCAGCAGATTTCAGGGTGATGAAGCTTTCTTT.

The genes are TRBV10-3 and TRBJ2-1; D might be TRBD2 (5 bases). CDR3 length equals 12 residues. Germline CDR1 is ENHRY and CDR2 is SYGVKD. Trimming removed 11 bases at V and 8 bases at J, with 16 bases between. In DNA form, the CDR3 reads TGTGCCGCGGGCGAGGGTTTAGATGAGCAGTTCTTC. Translation: CAAGEGLDEQFF.

The chain recombines TRBV27 with TRBJ2-4; D possibly corresponds to TRBD1 (6 bases). V was trimmed by 1 base and J by 8 bases, leaving 15 bases between them. The CDR3 length is 15 residues. Germline lookup yields CDR1 MNHEY and CDR2 SMNVEV (reference sequence). DNA for the CDR3: TGTGCCAGCAGTTTATTCCCCAGACAGGAGCACATTCAGTACTTC. This gives the protein CASSLFPRQEHIQYF.

This rearrangement joins TRBV4-1 to TRBJ1-5; TRBD1 matches at 7 bases. Germline lookup yields CDR1 MGHRA and CDR2 YSYEKL. With 1 base clipped from V and 7 bases from J, the junction kept 10 bases outside the gene matches. CDR3 length equals 16 residues. CDR3 region: CASSQVLRQGDQPQHF. In DNA, the CDR3 is TGCGCCAGCAGCCAAGTTCTCCGACAGGGTGACCAGCCCCAGCATTTT.

J is TRBJ1-5 and V is TRBV6-4; TRBD1 agrees at 7 bases. CDR3 length: 15 residues. Germline-derived CDR1 and CDR2 are MRHNA and SNTAGT. J lost 2 bases, V lost 5 bases, and 6 bases had no gene match. For the CDR3, the DNA is TGTGCCAGCAGTCCCAGGGGGTTGGGCAATCAGCCCCAGCATTTT. Translating it yields CASSPRGLGNQPQHF.

The J gene is TRBJ2-3, the V gene TRBV30; TRBD2 aligns across 14 bases. V lost 3 bases to trimming and J lost 5 bases; unmatched junction nucleotides: 4. This CDR3 is built from 15 residues. Per germline, CDR1 GTSNPN and CDR2 SVGIG (reference sequence). CDR3 protein: CAWSLGTSGRDTQYF. As DNA, the CDR3 is TGTGCCTGGAGCCTAGGGACTAGCGGGAGAGATACGCAGTATTTT.

J is TRBJ2-3 and V is TRBV4-1, with 16 bases fitting TRBD2. J gave up 4 bases and V 5 bases, and 6 bases lay outside the gene matches. CDR1 and CDR2 from the germline V gene are MGHRA and YSYEKL. The CDR3 sequence is 17 residues long. The CDR3 sequence: CASSFAGTSGRADTQYF. The CDR3 DNA is TGCGCCAGCAGCTTCGCCGGGACTAGCGGGAGGGCAGATACGCAGTATTTT.

The rearrangement uses TRBV5-4 and TRBJ1-2; 10 nucleotides align to TRBD1. From germline, CDR1 is SGHNT and CDR2 YYREEE (reference sequence). With V trimmed by 2 bases and J by 6 bases, 10 bases remained unmatched. The CDR3 length is 16 residues. The CDR3 DNA follows: TGTGCCAGCAGCTTCCGCCGGGACAGGGGAATTCATGGCTACACCTTC. Translation gives CASSFRRDRGIHGYTF.

The rearrangement uses TRBV5-1 and TRBJ2-3; TRBD1 agrees at 7 bases. Unmatched junction bases numbered 2, after V lost 3 bases and J lost 1 base. The CDR3 runs 14 residues. CDR1 is SGHRS and CDR2 is YFSETQ in the germline V gene. The CDR3: CASSYGQGTDTQYF. CDR3 DNA: TGCGCCAGCAGCTATGGACAGGGCACAGATACGCAGTATTTT.

CDR3 protein: CASTLQGPNTGELFF. The CDR3 coding sequence is TGTGCCAGTACCCTACAGGGCCCGAACACCGGGGAGCTGTTTTTT. V and J are TRBV19 and TRBJ2-2; tentatively, D is TRBD1 (6 bases). Trimming pared 7 bases from V and 0 bases from J, leaving 12 bases between. CDR3 length: 15 amino acids. Per germline, CDR1 LNHDA and CDR2 SQIVND (reference sequence).

This rearrangement joins TRBV18 to TRBJ2-7; D might be TRBD2 (5 bases). Germline V gene sequence: CDR1 KGHSH, CDR2 LQKENI. The CDR3 is 17 residues long. V lost 3 bases and J 5 bases, leaving 23 bases between the germline ends. CDR3 nucleotides: TGTGCCAGCTCACCTCCCCCCCGAACCACCAAGGGAGACGAGCAGTACTTC. It encodes CASSPPPRTTKGDEQYF.

The chain combines TRBV10-3 with TRBJ2-5; no clear D. V shed 4 bases and J shed 2 bases, with 8 bases lying between them. Germline assignment: CDR1 ENHRY and CDR2 SYGVKD. CDR3 length: 13 residues. This CDR3 reads CAISVIQQETQYF. Written as DNA, the CDR3 is TGTGCCATCAGTGTGATACAACAAGAGACCCAGTACTTC.

This clone was found once. The chain is built from TRBV7-9 and TRBJ1-4, with D possibly TRBD1 on 5 matching bases. The CDR3 runs 17 residues. The V gene's germline CDR1 is SEHNR and CDR2 FQNEAQ (reference sequence). Trimming stripped 5 bases from V and 17 bases from J, with 33 bases between. The CDR3 spells CASSTLPQTGVKNWSFF. The CDR3 DNA reads as TGTGCCAGCAGCACTCTGCCCCAAACGGGGGTGAAAAACTGGTCATTTTTT. Looking up the rest from reference TRBV7-9 and TRBJ1-4 gives the full variable domain: DTGVSQNPRHKITKRGQNVTFRCDPISEHNRLYWYRQTLGQGPEFLTYFQNEAQLEKSRLLSDRFSAERPKGSFSTLEIQRTEQGDSAMYLCASSTLPQTGVKNWSFFGSGTQLSVL.

This rearrangement joins TRBV9 to TRBJ2-1; weak D call: TRBD2 (6 bases). The V gene lost 0 bases and the J gene lost 8 bases, with 15 bases spanning the gap. There are 15 residues in the CDR3. Germline V CDR1 and CDR2: SGDLS, YYNGEE. The DNA for the CDR3 is TGTGCCAGCAGCGTAGGACTAGACGGACCCTATGAGCAGTTCTTC. It is translated as CASSVGLDGPYEQFF.

The chain employs TRBV30 and TRBJ2-2; tentative D call: TRBD1 (6 bases). V lost 3 bases and J lost 3, with 14 bases in between. This CDR3 region has 15 residues. Germline V gene data show CDR1 as GTSNPN and CDR2 as SVGIG (reference sequence). The CDR3 is CAWRSGQLDTGELFF. CDR3 nucleotide sequence: TGTGCCTGGAGGTCCGGACAGCTAGACACCGGGGAGCTGTTTTTT.

The gene calls are TRBV7-9 and TRBJ2-7, with D hard to call. The CDR3 length is 11 residues. From germline, CDR1 is SEHNR and CDR2 FQNEAQ (reference sequence). The V and J ends lost 5 bases and 6 bases respectively, with 8 bases between them. Here the CDR3 reads CASSHTREQYF. As DNA, the CDR3 is TGTGCCAGCAGCCATACTCGCGAGCAGTACTTC.

V and J are TRBV15 and TRBJ2-5, with a possible D match to TRBD2 (6 bases). CDR1 is LNHNV and CDR2 is YYDKDF in the germline V gene (reference sequence). This CDR3 comprises 16 residues. V was clipped by 3 bases and J by 5 bases, with 19 bases between them. The DNA for the CDR3 is TGTGCCACCAGCAGTCAACCTATGCGGGGAAGGGAGACCCAGTACTTC. Its translation is CATSSQPMRGRETQYF.

The sample holds a few counts of this clone. This rearrangement joins TRBV18 to TRBJ1-1; no firm D call. CDR3 length: 16 amino acids. The V gene's germline CDR1 is KGHSH and CDR2 LQKENI. Trimming stripped 1 base from V and 3 bases from J, with 15 bases between. CDR3 region: CASSPLSQTLYTEAFF. The CDR3 DNA sequence: TGTGCCAGCTCACCACTGTCACAGACCCTTTACACTGAAGCTTTCTTT. The full variable domain, completed using reference TRBV18 and TRBJ1-1, is NAGVMQNPRHLVRRRGQEARLRCSPMKGHSHVYWYRQLPEEGLKFMVYLQKENIIDESGMPKERFSAEFPKEGPSILRIQQVVRGDSAAYFCASSPLSQTLYTEAFFGQGTRLTVV.

The chain joins TRBV18 to TRBJ2-7, with 8 bases fitting TRBD1. The CDR3 totals 14 residues. V shed 2 bases, J shed 5 bases, and the junction held 5 bases outside the gene matches. CDR1 is KGHSH, CDR2 LQKENI, per germline. CDR3 in DNA: TGTGCCAGCTCACCAAGGGACAGGTCGGACGAGCAGTACTTC. The encoded protein is CASSPRDRSDEQYF.

This clone was recorded only once. This sequence joins TRBV5-6 and TRBJ2-1; D unresolved. Germline CDR1 reads SGHDT; CDR2 reads YYEEEE. The ends were cut back, 0 bases at V and 5 bases at J, with 15 bases in the middle. The CDR3 is made up of 16 amino acids. The CDR3 protein is CASSLAVSDRHNEQFF. The DNA of the CDR3 is TGTGCCAGCAGCTTGGCAGTCAGCGACCGGCACAATGAGCAGTTCTTC.

The chain links TRBV2 to TRBJ2-7; TRBD1 matches at 8 bases. Germline lookup yields CDR1 SNHLY and CDR2 FYNNEI. V lost 6 bases and J lost 0; bases outside the gene matches: 7. The CDR3 has 15 amino acids. CDR3: CASSRGLLFSYEQYF. The DNA of the CDR3 is TGTGCCAGCAGCAGGGGGCTTCTCTTCTCCTACGAGCAGTACTTC. The whole variable domain, filled in from reference TRBV2 and TRBJ2-7, reads EPEVTQTPSHQVTQMGQEVILRCVPISNHLYFYWYRQILGQKVEFLVSFYNNEISEKSEIFDDQFSVERPDGSNFTLKIRSTKLEDSAMYFCASSRGLLFSYEQYFGPGTRLTVT.

The genes are TRBV20-1 and TRBJ2-5; D is ambiguous. This CDR3 spans 10 amino acids. Germline V gene sequence: CDR1 DFQATT, CDR2 SNEGSKA (reference sequence). The V and J ends lost 3 bases and 3 bases respectively, with 2 bases between them. CDR3 protein: CSASKETQYF. CDR3 nucleotide sequence: TGCAGTGCTAGTAAAGAGACCCAGTACTTC.

The V and J genes are TRBV28 and TRBJ2-7; D not certain. This CDR3 spans 13 amino acids. The V and J ends lost 5 bases and 3 bases respectively, with 11 bases between them. Germline CDR1 MDHEN, CDR2 SYDVKM. In DNA form, the CDR3 reads TGTGCCAGCAGTCCCCTAGGCAGCTACGAGCAGTACTTC. Residues: CASSPLGSYEQYF.